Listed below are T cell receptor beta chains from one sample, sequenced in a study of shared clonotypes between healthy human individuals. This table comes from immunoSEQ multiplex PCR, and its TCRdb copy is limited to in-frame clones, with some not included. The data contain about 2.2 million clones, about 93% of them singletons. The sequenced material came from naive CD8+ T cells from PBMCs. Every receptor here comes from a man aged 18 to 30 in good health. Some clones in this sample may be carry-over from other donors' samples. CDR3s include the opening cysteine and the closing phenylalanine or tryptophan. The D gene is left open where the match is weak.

TGTGCCAGCAGCCCGCTAAGACAGGGTCTCTCCTACGAGCAGTACTTC	CASSPLRQGLSYEQYF	TRBV7-8	TRBJ2-7	TRBD1
TGTGCCAGCAGCGTAGATGCGGGACCTCAGCCCCAGCATTTT	CASSVDAGPQPQHF	TRBV9	TRBJ1-5	.
TGTGCCAGCAGGCTAGGACAGGGGAATCAGCCCCAGCATTTT	CASRLGQGNQPQHF	TRBV27	TRBJ1-5	TRBD1
TGTGCCAGCAGCCAAGATATCGGGGGCCTCTACGAGCAGTACTTC	CASSQDIGGLYEQYF	TRBV14	TRBJ2-7	.
TGCGCCAGCAGTGAGTACAGGGCAACAAATGGCTACACCTTC	CASSEYRATNGYTF	TRBV10-2	TRBJ1-2	.
TGTGCCAGTAGGCGAACTACGGGATCCTACGAGCAGTACTTC	CASRRTTGSYEQYF	TRBV19	TRBJ2-7	.
TGCGCCAGCAGCTTGGCCCCGACAGGTCCCAATAACTATGGCTACACCTTC	CASSLAPTGPNNYGYTF	TRBV5-1	TRBJ1-2	.
TGTGCCAGCAGTTTACGAGGGTTTGGGCATGAGCAGTTCTTC	CASSLRGFGHEQFF	TRBV28	TRBJ2-1	.
TGTGCCAGCCTTAGGACTAATTTTAACACCGGGGAGCTGTTTTTT	CASLRTNFNTGELFF	TRBV6-1	TRBJ2-2	.
TGCGCCAGCAGCTTGAACAGGTACACCGGGGAGCTGTTTTTT	CASSLNRYTGELFF	TRBV5-1	TRBJ2-2	.
TGTGCCAGCAGTTTATCCCACCCGCCCAGGATATCGAACACCGGGGAGCTGTTTTTT	CASSLSHPPRISNTGELFF	TRBV27	TRBJ2-2	.
TGTGCCAGCAGCTTTACGGGTCTCGCTAACTATGGCTACACCTTC	CASSFTGLANYGYTF	TRBV28	TRBJ1-2	.
TGTGCCAGCAGCGAATTTGGAGGGTTTGGCTACGAGCAGTACTTC	CASSEFGGFGYEQYF	TRBV11-2	TRBJ2-7	.
TGCGCCAGCGCCCAGGGGGGATATAGCAATCAGCCCCAGCATTTT	CASAQGGYSNQPQHF	TRBV23-1	TRBJ1-5	TRBD1
TGTGCCAGCGGGGACAGGGGGCTGTTTGCGGCCAACGTCCTGACTTTC	CASGDRGLFAANVLTF	TRBV28	TRBJ2-6	TRBD1
TGTGCCAGCAGTTTATCGGGGGGGGACTCCTGGCAGGCAGATACGCAGTATTTT	CASSLSGGDSWQADTQYF	TRBV28	TRBJ2-3	TRBD2
TGTGCCAGCAGCCCCGTGGGGGTCCAACAGACCCAGTACTTC	CASSPVGVQQTQYF	TRBV5-6	TRBJ2-5	.
TGTGCCAGCAGCCGTACTCGGATCCAATACGAGCAGTACTTC	CASSRTRIQYEQYF	TRBV7-2	TRBJ2-7	.
TGTGCCAGCAGCTTGGGATCAAACTATGGCTACACCTTC	CASSLGSNYGYTF	TRBV5-6	TRBJ1-2	.
TGTGCCAGCAGCTTAGTTGACGGGACCTACGAGCAGTACTTC	CASSLVDGTYEQYF	TRBV7-9	TRBJ2-7	.
TGTGCCATCAGTGAGGTTCTGACAGTTTCCCTGGCTAACTATGGCTACACCTTC	CAISEVLTVSLANYGYTF	TRBV10-3	TRBJ1-2	.
TGCGCCAGCAACATAGGGGGGGTGTACAATGAGCAGTTCTTC	CASNIGGVYNEQFF	TRBV5-1	TRBJ2-1	.
TGTGCCACCAAGGGGGACAGGGGAAACACTGAAGCTTTCTTT	CATKGDRGNTEAFF	TRBV2	TRBJ1-1	TRBD1
TGTGCCAGCAGTTACTCGAGTGGCACAGATACGCAGTATTTT	CASSYSSGTDTQYF	TRBV6-5	TRBJ2-3	.
TGTGCCAGCAGACCTGGACTAGCGGCCTACGAGCAGTACTTC	CASRPGLAAYEQYF	TRBV27	TRBJ2-7	TRBD2
TGTGCCAGCAGCCTCTGGTCGGCCGAGAACACTGAAGCTTTCTTT	CASSLWSAENTEAFF	TRBV7-2	TRBJ1-1	.
TGTGCCAGCAGTTTATCCGGGTGGGCAGTGGGTGAGCAGTTCTTC	CASSLSGWAVGEQFF	TRBV27	TRBJ2-1	.
TGTGCCAGCAGTGAAGCGCTTGGGGGCGCAACAGATACGCAGTATTTT	CASSEALGGATDTQYF	TRBV2	TRBJ2-3	.
TGCAGCGTTGTGAATGGGTGGCAAGAGACCCAGTACTTC	CSVVNGWQETQYF	TRBV29-1	TRBJ2-5	.
TGCGCCAGCAGCCCCGGTTCTCGGGCCCATAATGAAAAACTGTTTTTT	CASSPGSRAHNEKLFF	TRBV4-3	TRBJ1-4	.
TGTGCCAGCAGCTCAATAGGGGCACCGAAACTGTTTTTT	CASSSIGAPKLFF	TRBV5-6	TRBJ1-4	.